The source of this T cell receptor (beta chain) is a study of Ad26.COV2.S vaccination and SARS-CoV-2 variants. The overall study: Enrollment placed the donor in the COV1001 Ad26.COV2.S trial arm.

Only in-frame clones appear in the TCRdb table, and some are missing; sequencing was by immunoSEQ multiplex PCR. The profile shows hundreds of thousands of clones, about nine tenths of them singletons. This clone was picked up one time. What it binds is not known. CDR3 size: 14 residues. In germline, CDR1 is LGHNA, CDR2 YSLEER. Trimming left V 0 bases short and J 5 bases short, with 10 bases between. Described treatment: over 15 received Ad26.COV2.S at low or high dose, single or two shots; several received placebo; per-sample allocation not given. Sampling took place 63 days after the first vaccine or placebo injection. Donor was an adult aged 18-55 years in Boston. Study observations and caveats: TCR breadth and depth analyses may have underestimated total T cell responses. Those who received the vaccine showed greater spike-specific TCR breadth than those given placebo.

The sample consisted of peripheral blood, taken in a trial of Ad26.COV2.S vaccine versus placebo. The origin of this receptor is a person aged 18-60 years who received the Ad26.COV2.S COVID-19 vaccine or a placebo. V and J are TRBV4-3 and TRBJ1-1; D gene unclear. CDR3 amino acids: CASSQDGDWTEAFF. The CDR3 nucleotides read TGCGCCAGCAGCCAAGATGGGGATTGGACTGAAGCTTTCTTT.